Presented here are 5 T cell receptor beta chains from one specimen sequenced in a study of blood T cells in healthy people across ages. Primed by a sample-barcoded 5' primer and a J-beta primer mix, a second PCR proceeded for about 6 to 12 cycles. MiXCR was run by TCRdb on the 5' RACE reads, yielding one entry per CDR3 protein. The sample includes 920,000 or so distinct CDR3 sequences, less than 50% of them seen just once. Sample: blood. These receptor sequences come from a woman aged 55-75 years in good health.

About this clonotype: A much larger clone differs by one base, so this may be a read error. This chain connects TRBV7-2 to TRBJ2-1; perhaps TRBD2 as D (6 bases). The end of the DNA fits TRBJ2-7 better, so the J call may be wrong. The V gene's germline CDR1 is SGHTA and CDR2 FQGNSA. The CDR3 runs 14 residues. CDR3 DNA sequence: TGTGCCAGCAGCCCTGGGACTGCCTACAATGAGCAGTACTTC. Protein product: CASSPGTAYNEQYF.

The chain links TRBV28 to TRBJ2-3; 7 nucleotides match TRBD1. The length of the CDR3 is 15 residues. The trim removed 4 bases at V and 5 bases at J, leaving 9 bases unmatched. Per the germline V gene, CDR1 is MDHEN and CDR2 is SYDVKM. The CDR3 sequence: CASSSQNRDRDTQYF. CDR3 nucleotides: TGTGCCAGCAGTTCACAAAACCGGGACAGAGATACGCAGTATTTT. Full variable domain (rest looked up from reference TRBV28 and TRBJ2-3): DVKVTQSSRYLVKRTGEKVFLECVQDMDHENMFWYRQDPGLGLRLIYFSYDVKMKEKGDIPEGYSVSREKKERFSLILESASTNQTSMYLCASSSQNRDRDTQYFGPGTRLTVL.

This chain joins TRBV18 and TRBJ2-4; no firm D call. Per germline, CDR1 KGHSH and CDR2 LQKENI. The CDR3 sequence is 16 residues long. V was shortened by 3 bases and J by 3 bases, with 15 bases between the two germline ends. The chain's CDR3 is CASSPDLNRYKNIQYF. The CDR3 bases are TGTGCCAGCTCACCGGACCTGAATAGGTACAAAAACATTCAGTACTTC. The whole variable domain, filled in from reference TRBV18 and TRBJ2-4, reads NAGVMQNPRHLVRRRGQEARLRCSPMKGHSHVYWYRQLPEEGLKFMVYLQKENIIDESGMPKERFSAEFPKEGPSILRIQQVVRGDSAAYFCASSPDLNRYKNIQYFGAGTRLSVL.

V usage is TRBV3-1 and J usage is TRBJ1-2; a weak D match, TRBD1 (6 bases). The CDR3 is 11 residues long. The germline V gene encodes CDR1 LGHDT and CDR2 YNNKEL (reference sequence). V lost 2 bases and J 11 bases, leaving 9 bases between the germline ends. CDR3 sequence reads: CASSQPGAYTF. The CDR3 coding sequence is TGTGCCAGCAGCCAACCGGGGGCATACACCTTC.

The CDR3 loop is CASSLPQGGWGEQYF. The CDR3 bases are TGTGCCAGCAGTTTACCGCAGGGGGGTTGGGGTGAGCAGTACTTC. V gene TRBV28 combines with J gene TRBJ2-5; a possible D gene is TRBD1 (7 bases). The CDR3 contains 15 residues. Germline V gene lookup returns CDR1 MDHEN and CDR2 SYDVKM. With 2 bases removed from V and 11 bases from J, the gap between germline ends came to 21 bases.